A selection of T cell receptor beta chains follows, all from one sample in a study of response to subunit inactivated influenza vaccine. TCRdb used MiXCR to reprocess the RT-PCR reads, holding one entry per CDR3 protein. Of approximately 230,000 distinct CDR3 sequences listed, 10% to 15% are singletons. The input for sequencing was non-naive T cells sorted from PBMCs, taken roughly 15 days before vaccination. All receptors come from a man in his fifties who received an inactivated influenza vaccine. The CDR3 runs from the conserved cysteine through the conserved F or W. D genes are given only for firm matches. Clone sizes are given selectively: once, few, many, or a class where the clone is expanded.

CDR3 DNA,CDR3 protein,J gene,V gene,D gene,clone size
TGTGCCAGCAGCTTAGCGTTCACACACCGGGTTCAGGCTACTTGGGAGACCCAGTACTTC,CASSLAFTHRVQATWETQYF,TRBJ2-5,TRBV7-2,NA,NA
TGTGCCAGCAGCTTAGTAACTAGCGGGGGGACAGATACGCAGTATTTT,CASSLVTSGGTDTQYF,TRBJ2-3,TRBV11-2,TRBD2,NA
TGTGCCAGCAGTGATCTAGCGGGGGGTCCCTACGAGCAGTACTTC,CASSDLAGGPYEQYF,TRBJ2-7,TRBV6-1,TRBD2,NA
TGTGCCAGCAGTTTACACGTTGGGGAGGCTTTCTTT,CASSLHVGEAFF,TRBJ1-1,TRBV2,NA,NA
TGTGCCAGTGAGGACAGGACTAGCACAGATACGCAGTATTTT,CASEDRTSTDTQYF,TRBJ2-3,TRBV7-2,TRBD1,many
TGCAGCGTGCATTTTGGGGGACTCACAGATACGCAGTATTTT,CSVHFGGLTDTQYF,TRBJ2-3,TRBV29-1,NA,NA
TGTGCCAGCAGTTTGACGTATGGGACATGGGGATTAGATACGCAGTATTTT,CASSLTYGTWGLDTQYF,TRBJ2-3,TRBV12-3/TRBV12-4,NA,NA
TGTGCCAGCAGCACCGTCAAATACAGGGGGTACGAGCAGTACTTC,CASSTVKYRGYEQYF,TRBJ2-7,TRBV11-2,TRBD1,few
TGTGCCAGCAGTTACGGGGACAGGGGCAGGGAAAACACTGAAGCTTTCTTT,CASSYGDRGRENTEAFF,TRBJ1-1,TRBV6-5,TRBD1,NA
TGTGCCAGCAGTTGGGCGGGAGAGATCACAGATACGCAGTATTTT,CASSWAGEITDTQYF,TRBJ2-3,TRBV3-1,TRBD2,few
TGTGCCAGCAGCGTACTTTGGGGTGGGTACGAGCAGTACTTC,CASSVLWGGYEQYF,TRBJ2-7,TRBV11-2,NA,NA
TGTGCCAGCAGCTTGGCCAACGAGCAGTACTTC,CASSLANEQYF,TRBJ2-7,TRBV5-6,NA,many
TGTGCCAGCAGTGAAGCTCAGGGAGACCCCAATGAGCAGTTCTTC,CASSEAQGDPNEQFF,TRBJ2-1,TRBV6-1,NA,NA
TGCGCCAGCAGCCAAGATCAGTTGCTTACCGGAGGGGGTGACCAGCCCCAGCATTTT,CASSQDQLLTGGGDQPQHF,TRBJ1-5,TRBV4-1,NA,many
TGTGCCAGCAGTCCAGGGGCGGGATTCGAGCAGTTCTTC,CASSPGAGFEQFF,TRBJ2-1,TRBV12-3/TRBV12-4,NA,many
TGTGCCAGCAGCAAGGACAGGGAGGGCGGTGAGCAGTTCTTC,CASSKDREGGEQFF,TRBJ2-1,TRBV5-6,NA,many
TGTGCCAGCAGTTTTTTCCAGGGTTCGAACTATGGCTACACCTTC,CASSFFQGSNYGYTF,TRBJ1-2,TRBV28,NA,few
TGCAGTGCTAGAGATATGGCTAGCGGGGGGACCTCCTACAATGAGCAGTTCTTC,CSARDMASGGTSYNEQFF,TRBJ2-1,TRBV20-1,TRBD2,NA
TGTGCCAGCAGTTTTGGCGGGGTTACTAATGAAAAACTGTTTTTT,CASSFGGVTNEKLFF,TRBJ1-4,TRBV12-3/TRBV12-4,NA,NA
TGTGCCAGCAGGGACGTAGACTCTGGAAACACCATATATTTT,CASRDVDSGNTIYF,TRBJ1-3,TRBV28,NA,few
TGCAGTGCTAGAGCTGGACTAGGCGCCAACACAGATACGCAGTATTTT,CSARAGLGANTDTQYF,TRBJ2-3,TRBV20-1,TRBD2,many
TGCGCCAGCAGCCAAGATCGTACAGTGCACTATGGCTACACCTTC,CASSQDRTVHYGYTF,TRBJ1-2,TRBV4-3,NA,many
TGCGCCAGCAAACCTGCGGGGAGCTCCTACAATGAGCAGTTCTTC,CASKPAGSSYNEQFF,TRBJ2-1,TRBV10-2,NA,NA
TGCGCCAGCAGTGACTCAGGGTTCTATGGCTACACCTTC,CASSDSGFYGYTF,TRBJ1-2,TRBV10-2,NA,few
TGTGCCAGCAGTTTTTCTGCGGGAGCTTCGTACGAGCAGTACTTC,CASSFSAGASYEQYF,TRBJ2-7,TRBV12-3/TRBV12-4,TRBD2,many
TGTGCCAGCAGCCTCGGGACTAGCGGATGGTATGAGCAGTTCTTC,CASSLGTSGWYEQFF,TRBJ2-1,TRBV11-2,TRBD2,many
TGCGCCAGCAGCTTGGGGGGAGTTTCTGGGGCCAACGTCCTGACTTTC,CASSLGGVSGANVLTF,TRBJ2-6,TRBV5-1,NA,NA
TGCAGCGTTGGCGGCGGAGGGTTTTATGGCTACACCTTC,CSVGGGGFYGYTF,TRBJ1-2,TRBV29-1,NA,NA
TGCAGTGCTAGGGACAGCCTATATCCCTTC,CSARDSLYPF,TRBJ1-2,TRBV20-1,NA,many
TGTGCCAGCAGCCAAGACGGACAGGTTAAAGGATCACCCCTCCACTTT,CASSQDGQVKGSPLHF,TRBJ1-6,TRBV4-2,TRBD1,NA
TGTGCCAGCAGCTTAGGGACAGGGAGCCCTACGCAGTATTTT,CASSLGTGSPTQYF,TRBJ2-3,TRBV7-2,TRBD1,NA
TGCAGTGCTAGAGACCTAGACAGGGATCGCTCCTATAATTCACCCCTCCACTTT,CSARDLDRDRSYNSPLHF,TRBJ1-6,TRBV20-1,TRBD1,many
TGTGCCAGCTCACCCTCGCATGGGGTTACTGGTAATGAGCAGTTCTTC,CASSPSHGVTGNEQFF,TRBJ2-1,TRBV18,NA,few
TGTGCCACCAGTGATCCGGGACAGAGCTACGAGCAGTACTTC,CATSDPGQSYEQYF,TRBJ2-7,TRBV24-1,TRBD1,many
TGCAGTGCTGGAGGACTAGCGGGAGTTTCAGATACGCAGTATTTT,CSAGGLAGVSDTQYF,TRBJ2-3,TRBV20-1,TRBD2,many
TGTGCCACCAGCAGAGACCAGGGGCTCGGGGCCGACACCTTC,CATSRDQGLGADTF,TRBJ1-2,TRBV15,NA,NA
TGTGCCTGTCACAGATTTAATGAAAAACTGTTTTTT,CACHRFNEKLFF,TRBJ1-4,TRBV30,NA,NA
TGTGCCACCGCGAAAGGGACAGGAAATTACAATGAGCAGTTCTTC,CATAKGTGNYNEQFF,TRBJ2-1,TRBV24-1,TRBD1,many
TGTGCCAGCAGCCCCAGGGGACCCTACGAGCAGTACTTC,CASSPRGPYEQYF,TRBJ2-7,TRBV7-9,NA,many
TGTGCCAGCAGTTTAAATGCCGGGGAGCTGTTTTTT,CASSLNAGELFF,TRBJ2-2,TRBV12-3/TRBV12-4,NA,NA
TGTGCCACCAGCAGAGATAAGACCATCAGCACTTCTGAAGCTTTCTTT,CATSRDKTISTSEAFF,TRBJ1-1,TRBV15,NA,NA
TGTGCCAGCAGCGGGCCGGTCGGGGGACGGGTCACAGATACGCAGTATTTT,CASSGPVGGRVTDTQYF,TRBJ2-3,TRBV5-6,NA,many
TGTGCCAGCAGTCAGAACGGGGTGCGCCACGGCTACACCTTC,CASSQNGVRHGYTF,TRBJ1-2,TRBV27,NA,few
TGTGCCAGTAGTATTTCCACTAGCGGGTACAATGAGCAGTTCTTC,CASSISTSGYNEQFF,TRBJ2-1,TRBV19,TRBD2,NA
TGTGCCAGCAGAAGTGACTGGGGAGGGGGAGAGACCCAGTACTTC,CASRSDWGGGETQYF,TRBJ2-5,TRBV6-1,NA,NA